These 32 T cell receptor beta chains were all obtained from the same sample, sequenced in a study of T cells in Graves' hyperthyroidism and ophthalmopathy. The CDR3 regions of TCR beta were amplified from RNA transcripts. HTBI primers were employed in a first-round RT-PCR of the TCR CDR3. TCRdb processed the multiplex PCR reads anew with MiXCR; each CDR3 protein has one entry. The profile shows some 600,000 distinct CDR3 sequences, more than 11% of them singletons. Sequencing was done on a sample of blood. The receptors come from a woman between 25 and 40 years old with Graves' hyperthyroidism that later progressed to Graves' ophthalmopathy.

This clonotype was seen only a few times. The rearrangement joins TRBV14 to TRBJ2-6, with D hard to call. The CDR3 contains 13 residues. Germline-derived CDR1 and CDR2 are SGHDN and FVKESK. Trimming stripped 1 base from V and 13 bases from J, with 11 bases between. The CDR3 DNA sequence: TGTGCCAGCAGCCAAGTGGGTTTTGGGGTCCTGACTTTC. It specifies CASSQVGFGVLTF.

This clonotype was detected many times. The chain links TRBV7-9 to TRBJ2-7, with 7 bases identical to TRBD2. In germline, CDR1 is SEHNR, CDR2 FQNEAQ (reference sequence). Trimming removed 8 bases from V and 1 base from J; junction bases left unmatched: 14. The CDR3 consists of 16 residues. CDR3 loop: CASVQTTGGSSYEQYF. The CDR3 DNA reads as TGTGCCAGCGTACAGACGACCGGCGGGAGTTCCTACGAGCAGTACTTC.

The gene calls are TRBV2 and TRBJ2-2, with TRBD2 matching over 11 bases. V trimming: 2 bases; J trimming: 7 bases; junction bases outside the gene matches: 3. Germline CDR1 is SNHLY and CDR2 is FYNNEI. The CDR3 has 15 amino acids. The CDR3 protein is CASSETSGSVGELFF. The CDR3 DNA reads TGTGCCAGCAGTGAAACTAGCGGGAGTGTCGGGGAGCTGTTTTTT.

This chain links TRBV29-1 with TRBJ1-4; D might be TRBD1 (5 bases). The V gene lost 7 bases and the J gene lost 0 bases, with 12 bases spanning the gap. The CDR3 has 14 amino acids. CDR1 SQVTM and CDR2 ANQGSEA come from the germline V gene. In DNA form, the CDR3 reads TGCAGCGCTGGGACTTTGGCAACTAATGAAAAACTGTTTTTT. Amino acids: CSAGTLATNEKLFF.

The J gene is TRBJ2-7, the V gene TRBV5-1; TRBD1 or TRBD2 may be the D gene (5 bases each). Germline V lookup: CDR1 SGHRS, CDR2 YFSETQ. The V and J ends lost 4 bases and 4 bases respectively, with 15 bases between them. This CDR3 has 14 residues. CDR3 DNA sequence: TGCGCCAGCAGCCTCCTTTCCAGGGAGTACGAGCAGTACTTC. Its protein is CASSLLSREYEQYF. The full variable domain, with the rest looked up from reference TRBV5-1 and TRBJ2-7, is KAGVTQTPRYLIKTRGQQVTLSCSPISGHRSVSWYQQTPGQGLQFLFEYFSETQRNKGNFPGRFSGRQFSNSRSEMNVSTLELGDSALYLCASSLLSREYEQYFGPGTRLTVT.

This clonotype appeared many times. The V and J genes are TRBV5-1 and TRBJ2-2; D uncertain. V was trimmed by 2 bases and J by 0 bases, leaving 5 bases between them. CDR1 is SGHRS and CDR2 is YFSETQ in the germline V gene. The CDR3 sequence is 14 residues long. The CDR3: CASSLTANTGELFF. CDR3 nucleotides: TGCGCCAGCAGCTTAACAGCGAACACCGGGGAGCTGTTTTTT.

This clonotype occurred a few times. The V and J genes are TRBV9 and TRBJ1-2; unclear D gene. Germline lookup yields CDR1 SGDLS and CDR2 YYNGEE. Trimming removed 0 bases at V and 3 bases at J, with 9 bases between. The CDR3 spans 14 residues. The CDR3 DNA reads TGTGCCAGCAGCGTAGACCCGGCATACTATGGCTACACCTTC. It codes for CASSVDPAYYGYTF.

The sample holds many counts of this clonotype. The chain links TRBV6-1 to TRBJ2-7; the D gene is possibly TRBD1 (6 bases). The CDR3 spans 15 residues. Germline V gene sequence: CDR1 MNHNS, CDR2 SASEGT. V shed 10 bases and J shed 2 bases, with 21 bases lying between them. The CDR3 coding sequence is TGTGCCACCCTACGCGACAGGCTGTTACCCTACGAGCAGTACTTC. Residues: CATLRDRLLPYEQYF.

This clonotype was detected many times. The chain carries TRBV7-2 and TRBJ1-6; TRBD1 matches 12 bases. The CDR3 loop spans 16 amino acids. J lost 8 bases, V lost 5 bases, and 7 bases had no gene match. Germline-derived CDR1 and CDR2 are SGHTA and FQGNSA. The CDR3 DNA reads TGTGCCAGCAGCCCCCCGGGACAGGGGGCTTATTCACCCCTCCACTTT. Translating gives CASSPPGQGAYSPLHF.

This clonotype was observed a few times. Just one base apart from a much larger clone, this may be a read error. The V call is TRBV30, the J call TRBJ1-1, with TRBD1 as a possible D gene (6 bases). There are 13 residues in the CDR3. Trimming removed 4 bases from V and 0 bases from J, with 9 bases in between. CDR1 is GTSNPN and CDR2 is SVGIG in the germline V gene (reference sequence). The CDR3 is CAWNGQLNTEAFF. The CDR3 DNA reads as TGTGCCTGGAATGGACAGTTGAACACTGAAGCTTTCTTT.

Ten or more counts support this clonotype. The V call is TRBV11-2, the J call TRBJ2-1, with 8 bases that match TRBD2. Germline CDR1 is SGHAT and CDR2 is FQNNGV. The trim removed 7 bases at V and 0 bases at J, leaving 14 bases unmatched. The CDR3 extends over 18 amino acids. The CDR3 protein is CASTLGSGNAFSYNEQFF. CDR3 in DNA: TGTGCCAGCACCCTTGGTAGCGGGAACGCTTTCTCCTACAATGAGCAGTTCTTC.

J is TRBJ1-2 and V is TRBV20-1; D is unclear. The CDR3 totals 11 residues. The V end was cut by 2 bases, the J end by 8 bases, with 9 bases between. Germline-derived CDR1 and CDR2 are DFQATT and SNEGSKA (reference sequence). The CDR3 is CSARTTGGYTF. CDR3 nucleotide sequence: TGCAGTGCTAGAACAACGGGCGGCTACACCTTC.

Only a few counts were recorded for this clonotype. The rearrangement joins TRBV7-8 to TRBJ2-7; 10 nucleotides align to TRBD1. The junction had 6 bases not matched to a gene; V was cut back by 4 bases and J by 3 bases. CDR1 is SGHVS, CDR2 FQNEAQ, per germline. This CDR3 comprises 15 residues. CDR3 DNA: TGTGCCAGCAGCTCCCGGGACAGGGGTATCTACGAGCAGTACTTC. Protein: CASSSRDRGIYEQYF.

This clonotype was counted ten times or more. This chain joins TRBV2 and TRBJ2-2; D is possibly TRBD2 (6 bases). V was cut by 3 bases and J by 7 bases, with 12 bases left in between. The CDR3 extends over 14 amino acids. CDR1 SNHLY and CDR2 FYNNEI come from the germline V gene. This chain's CDR3 is CASSEGRGGGELFF. The CDR3 DNA sequence: TGTGCCAGCAGTGAGGGAAGGGGAGGCGGGGAGCTGTTTTTT.

This chain uses TRBV3-1 with TRBJ1-5; 7 nucleotides line up with TRBD1. CDR3 length equals 16 residues. The germline CDR1 and CDR2 sequences are LGHDT and YNNKEL (reference sequence). Trimming cost V 3 bases and J 0 bases; bases outside gene matches: 5. CDR3 amino acids: CASSQTHRGSNQPQHF. CDR3 bases: TGTGCCAGCAGCCAGACGCACAGGGGTAGCAATCAGCCCCAGCATTTT.

The sample holds many counts of this clonotype. This chain connects TRBV24-1 to TRBJ1-1; maybe TRBD1 (6 bases). V was pared by 8 bases and J by 1 base, with 10 bases between. Looked up from germline, CDR1 is KGHDR and CDR2 is SFDVKD. This CDR3 region has 13 residues. DNA of the CDR3: TGTGCCACCATCGGGGGGCCGAACACTGAAGCTTTCTTT. It is translated as CATIGGPNTEAFF.

This clonotype was counted only a few times. This chain uses TRBV15 with TRBJ2-7; D is perhaps TRBD2 (5 bases). Germline lookup yields CDR1 LNHNV and CDR2 YYDKDF (reference sequence). With 0 bases removed from V and 1 base from J, the gap between germline ends came to 10 bases. This CDR3 is built from 15 residues. The CDR3 spells CATSRDKTGSYEQYF. CDR3 bases: TGTGCCACCAGCAGAGATAAAACGGGGTCCTACGAGCAGTACTTC. The full variable domain, with the rest looked up from reference TRBV15 and TRBJ2-7, is DAMVIQNPRYQVTQFGKPVTLSCSQTLNHNVMYWYQQKSSQAPKLLFHYYDKDFNNEADTPDNFQSRRPNTSFCFLDIRSPGLGDTAMYLCATSRDKTGSYEQYFGPGTRLTVT.

This clonotype was detected only a few times. This sequence joins TRBV18 and TRBJ1-5; D is unresolved. The CDR3 totals 16 residues. Germline loops: CDR1 KGHSH, CDR2 LQKENI. Trimming left V 2 bases short and J 0 bases short, with 11 bases between. For the CDR3, the DNA is TGTGCCAGCTCACCAGTCGAGGTGGTTAGCAATCAGCCCCAGCATTTT. Translating gives CASSPVEVVSNQPQHF.

This clonotype was recorded at least ten times. This chain uses TRBV15 with TRBJ2-1; 7 bases map to TRBD2. The CDR3 totals 15 residues. The V and J ends lost 1 base and 8 bases, in that order; junction bases with no gene match: 8. Germline CDR1 reads LNHNV; CDR2 reads YYDKDF (reference sequence). CDR3 residues: CATSRGGSNPHEQFF. The CDR3 DNA sequence: TGTGCCACCAGCAGAGGCGGGAGTAATCCCCATGAGCAGTTCTTC.

This rearrangement joins TRBV6-1 to TRBJ2-4, with a possible D match to TRBD1 (6 bases). The CDR3 loop spans 14 amino acids. Germline V CDR1 and CDR2: MNHNS, SASEGT. Trimming pared 0 bases from V and 4 bases from J, leaving 7 bases between. Here the CDR3 reads CASSEAGQKNIQYF. The CDR3, as DNA: TGTGCCAGCAGTGAAGCCGGACAGAAAAACATTCAGTACTTC.

This clonotype was seen many times. The gene calls are TRBV12-3 or TRBV12-4 and TRBJ1-2, with D perhaps TRBD1 (5 bases). This CDR3 has 14 residues. The V end was cut by 7 bases, the J end by 7 bases, with 19 bases between. The CDR3 DNA is TGTGCCAGCACCAACAGAACGGGGGGGGGTGGCTACACCTTC. As protein: CASTNRTGGGGYTF.

Only a few counts were recorded for this clonotype. The DNA for the CDR3 is TGTGCCAGCAGCTTGGACTTAGCGGGGAGCACAGATACGCAGTATTTT. Protein: CASSLDLAGSTDTQYF. The V gene is TRBV5-5, the J gene TRBJ2-3; 8 bases are a match to TRBD2. This CDR3 region has 16 residues. CDR1 is SGHKS and CDR2 is YYEKEE in the germline V gene (reference sequence). J gave up 0 bases and V 0 bases, and 3 bases lay outside the gene matches.

The chain employs TRBV5-6 and TRBJ1-5; D not certain. The ends were cut back, 1 base at V and 6 bases at J, with 5 bases in the middle. The CDR3 is 12 residues long. Germline V lookup: CDR1 SGHDT, CDR2 YYEEEE. The CDR3 bases are TGTGCCAGCAGCTTGTGGCGTCAGCCCCAGCATTTT. Translation: CASSLWRQPQHF.

Only a few counts were recorded for this clonotype. The chain employs TRBV7-2 and TRBJ2-3; perhaps TRBD2 as D (5 bases). V was clipped by 0 bases and J by 5 bases, with 9 bases between them. The length of the CDR3 is 14 residues. Germline V gives CDR1 SGHTA, CDR2 FQGNSA. The CDR3 nucleotides are TGTGCCAGCAGCTTAGCGGGAGTAGGAGATACGCAGTATTTT. Translation gives CASSLAGVGDTQYF.

The chain is built from TRBV6-2 or TRBV6-3 and TRBJ2-7; possibly TRBD2 for D (6 bases). Germline V gene sequence: CDR1 MNHEY, CDR2 SVGEGT. This CDR3 contains 14 residues. Trimming removed 0 bases from V and 5 bases from J, with 11 bases in between. CDR3 in amino acids: CASSYSKGGHEQYF. The CDR3 DNA reads TGTGCCAGCAGTTACTCCAAGGGAGGACACGAGCAGTACTTC.

The chain recombines TRBV30 with TRBJ2-5; the D is unclear. Deletions cut 6 bases from V and 2 bases from J, with 10 bases between. The CDR3 loop spans 12 amino acids. In germline, CDR1 is GTSNPN, CDR2 SVGIG (reference sequence). CDR3: CACSLKQETQYF. In DNA form, the CDR3 reads TGTGCCTGCTCCCTCAAACAAGAGACCCAGTACTTC.

In its sample, this clonotype was seen many times. The chain combines TRBV28 with TRBJ2-2; 7 bases line up with TRBD1. Trimming removed 8 bases from V and 7 bases from J; junction bases left unmatched: 13. The CDR3 consists of 15 residues. CDR1 MDHEN and CDR2 SYDVKM come from the germline V gene. The CDR3 is CASGHGQVGLGELFF. Here the CDR3 DNA reads TGTGCCAGCGGGCACGGACAGGTTGGTCTCGGGGAGCTGTTTTTT.

The sample holds many counts of this clonotype. The chain recombines TRBV11-2 with TRBJ2-7; 7 bases are shared with TRBD2. Germline V gives CDR1 SGHAT, CDR2 FQNNGV. The J segment lost 3 bases and the V segment lost 0 bases, leaving 5 bases of the junction unmatched. The CDR3 has 15 amino acids. The DNA of the CDR3 is TGTGCCAGCAGCTTAGAGGCTAGCGGTCGCTACGAGCAGTACTTC. Translating gives CASSLEASGRYEQYF.

This clonotype was seen ten or more times. The chain has TRBV11-2 and TRBJ2-5; D possibly corresponds to TRBD1 (5 bases). The V end lost 5 bases, the J end lost 6 bases, and 19 bases lay between the germline ends. The CDR3 is 15 residues long. The germline V gene has CDR1 SGHAT and CDR2 FQNNGV. CDR3 sequence reads: CASSPGLGLVKTQYF. The CDR3 region has the DNA TGTGCCAGCAGCCCCGGATTGGGGCTCGTAAAGACCCAGTACTTC.

This clonotype was counted at least ten times. The CDR3 region is CSARDTLNTEAFF. The CDR3 coding sequence is TGCAGTGCTAGAGATACCCTGAACACTGAAGCTTTCTTT. This chain joins TRBV20-1 and TRBJ1-1; D gene ambiguous. The CDR3 length is 13 residues. Germline CDR1 is DFQATT and CDR2 is SNEGSKA (reference sequence). Trimming took 0 bases from V and 0 from J, leaving 5 bases between them.

Ten or more counts support this clonotype. This chain links TRBV27 with TRBJ2-7; D not resolved. Germline CDR1 reads MNHEY; CDR2 reads SMNVEV (reference sequence). The CDR3 runs to 13 residues. Trimming cost V 6 bases and J 2 bases, with 11 bases left between them. CDR3 in DNA: TGTGCCAGCAGACCCACTGGGACCTACGAGCAGTACTTC. It translates to CASRPTGTYEQYF.

There are a few counts of this clonotype. The chain uses TRBV6-1 and TRBJ1-4; maybe TRBD1 (5 bases). Germline V gene lookup returns CDR1 MNHNS and CDR2 SASEGT. The CDR3 runs to 13 residues. V lost 8 bases and J 4 bases, leaving 11 bases between the germline ends. CDR3 in amino acids: CASQGPFNEKLFF. The CDR3 bases are TGTGCCAGCCAGGGACCGTTTAATGAAAAACTGTTTTTT.